One and the same sample provided the 22 T cell receptor beta chains below, sequenced in a study of CD8 T cells in Susac syndrome. When the RNA was reverse transcribed, random hexamers were used with an input of roughly 0.45 to 1 ug. MiXCR was run by TCRdb on the immunoSEQ multiplex PCR reads, yielding one entry per CDR3 protein. The sample carries under 200,000 distinct CDR3 sequences, approximately 95% recorded once. Sequencing was carried out using CD8+ T cells from PBMCs. These receptor sequences come from a human donor with multiple sclerosis.

The chain combines TRBV4-1 with TRBJ2-3, with D perhaps matching TRBD1 or TRBD2 (6 bases each). This CDR3 spans 17 amino acids. Trimming shortened V by 2 bases and J by 1 base, and 16 bases separated the two germline ends. Per germline, CDR1 MGHRA and CDR2 YSYEKL. The CDR3 region is CASSQSWGAGGTDTQYF. The CDR3, as DNA: TGCGCCAGCAGCCAATCGTGGGGGGCAGGAGGCACAGATACGCAGTATTTT.

The chain couples TRBV6-5 to TRBJ2-2, with D uncertain. Between the trimmed V and J ends, which lost 2 bases and 6 bases, there was a span of 4 bases. The CDR3 contains 12 residues. CDR1 is MNHEY and CDR2 is SVGAGI in the germline V gene. CDR3 sequence: CASSYPSGELFF. Here the CDR3 DNA reads TGTGCCAGCAGTTACCCCTCCGGGGAGCTGTTTTTT.

The chain joins TRBV29-1 to TRBJ2-7, with 7 bases that match TRBD1. V shed 6 bases, J shed 1 base, and the junction held 6 bases outside the gene matches. This CDR3 region has 13 residues. Germline CDR1 SQVTM, CDR2 ANQGSEA. The CDR3 loop is CSVGQSSSYEQYF. The DNA for the CDR3 is TGCAGCGTGGGACAGAGTTCATCCTACGAGCAGTACTTC.

This chain joins TRBV5-1 and TRBJ2-5; 7 positions match TRBD2. The J call may be wrong; the DNA end is better matched by TRBJ2-1. This CDR3 contains 13 residues. In germline, CDR1 is SGHRS, CDR2 YFSETQ. The CDR3 protein is CASSSFAGVPQFF. For the CDR3, the DNA is TGCGCCAGCAGCTCATTTGCGGGGGTCCCCCAGTTCTTC.

The chain employs TRBV9 and TRBJ1-2; D unresolved. V shed 3 bases and J shed 5 bases, with 14 bases lying between them. Per the germline V gene, CDR1 is SGDLS and CDR2 is YYNGEE. CDR3 length equals 14 residues. CDR3 coding DNA: TGTGCCAGCAGCGCCCCGGGAGCGGGGTATGGCTACACCTTC. This gives the protein CASSAPGAGYGYTF. The full variable domain, its missing parts supplied by reference TRBV9 and TRBJ1-2, is DSGVTQTPKHLITATGQRVTLRCSPRSGDLSVYWYQQSLDQGLQFLIQYYNGEERAKGNILERFSAQQFPDLHSELNLSSLELGDSALYFCASSAPGAGYGYTFGSGTRLTVV.

The V and J genes are TRBV20-1 and TRBJ2-1; tentatively, D is TRBD2 (5 bases). The V gene lost 1 base and the J gene lost 0 bases, with 13 bases spanning the gap. Germline loops: CDR1 DFQATT, CDR2 SNEGSKA (reference sequence). The CDR3 spans 16 residues. The CDR3 spells CSARGGLASSYNEQFF. CDR3 coding DNA: TGCAGTGCTAGAGGGGGTCTAGCAAGCTCCTACAATGAGCAGTTCTTC.

The V and J genes are TRBV18 and TRBJ1-2, with D unresolved. This CDR3 is 14 amino acids long. V gave up 9 bases and J gave up 4 bases, with 18 bases separating them. Germline assignment: CDR1 KGHSH and CDR2 LQKENI. The CDR3 DNA follows: TGTGCCAGTGCAGCCCTACGACCCGGCTATGGCTACACCTTC. This encodes CASAALRPGYGYTF.

The V and J genes are TRBV2 and TRBJ2-5; D not resolved. The germline V gene has CDR1 SNHLY and CDR2 FYNNEI. The CDR3 is made up of 15 amino acids. The ends were cut back, 7 bases at V and 4 bases at J, with 19 bases in the middle. The CDR3 here is CASIPSAGSGETQYF. The CDR3 DNA is TGTGCCAGCATCCCCTCGGCCGGCTCGGGAGAGACCCAGTACTTC.

The chain joins TRBV20-1 to TRBJ1-2, with a weak D call TRBD1 (5 bases). Germline CDR1 and CDR2: DFQATT and SNEGSKA (reference sequence). The CDR3 runs 11 residues. Deletions cut 6 bases from V and 7 bases from J, with 12 bases between. CDR3 bases: TGCAGTGCCCCGGGGGGGTTTGGCTACACCTTC. As protein: CSAPGGFGYTF.

V usage is TRBV30 and J usage is TRBJ1-1; D is unresolved. The CDR3 runs 12 residues. The V gene lost 2 bases and the J gene lost 8 bases, with 12 bases spanning the gap. CDR1 and CDR2 (germline): GTSNPN, SVGIG (reference sequence). CDR3 nucleotide sequence: TGTGCCTGGAGTTCCCGGACCTCAGAAGCTTTCTTT. As protein: CAWSSRTSEAFF.

The chain is built from TRBV3-1 and TRBJ2-7; D call uncertain. This CDR3 comprises 14 residues. Germline values: CDR1 LGHDT, CDR2 YNNKEL (reference sequence). Trimming pared 4 bases from V and 9 bases from J, leaving 19 bases between. The CDR3 DNA is TGTGCCAGCAGCCCCAACGCCGTGTATGGGCCGCAGTACTTC. It yields the protein CASSPNAVYGPQYF.

This clonotype was detected a few times. This sequence joins TRBV4-2 and TRBJ1-6, with TRBD1 matching over 9 bases. CDR3 length: 16 residues. Germline V lookup: CDR1 LGHNA, CDR2 YNFKEQ. V lost 0 bases to trimming and J lost 9 bases; unmatched junction nucleotides: 6. The CDR3 DNA follows: TGTGCCAGCAGCCAAGATGGAGGACAGGGGATTTCACCCCTCCACTTT. This translates into CASSQDGGQGISPLHF.

V gene TRBV11-1 combines with J gene TRBJ2-7; D not certain. The CDR3 runs 15 residues. From germline, CDR1 is SGHAT and CDR2 FQDESV (reference sequence). The V and J ends lost 5 bases and 3 bases respectively, with 17 bases between them. The CDR3 region is CASSPTAGQVYEQYF. Here the CDR3 DNA reads TGTGCCAGCAGCCCGACTGCCGGTCAGGTCTACGAGCAGTACTTC.

The chain combines TRBV4-1 with TRBJ2-1; D may match TRBD1 or TRBD2 (6 bases each). Trimming removed 1 base at V and 7 bases at J, with 11 bases between. The germline V gene encodes CDR1 MGHRA and CDR2 YSYEKL. The CDR3 sequence is 14 residues long. The CDR3 DNA reads as TGCGCCAGCAGCCAAGGACTAGGGGGTAATGAGCAGTTCTTC. Amino acids: CASSQGLGGNEQFF.

In its sample, this clonotype was seen once. V and J are TRBV19 and TRBJ2-1; TRBD2 is a possible D gene (6 bases). This CDR3 region has 12 residues. CDR1 is LNHDA and CDR2 is SQIVND in the germline V gene (reference sequence). Trimming stripped 6 bases from V and 6 bases from J, with 9 bases between. The CDR3 bases are TGTGCCAGTAGGGAGGGACTCAATGAGCAGTTCTTC. This codes for CASREGLNEQFF. Full variable domain (missing parts from reference TRBV19 and TRBJ2-1): DGGITQSPKYLFRKEGQNVTLSCEQNLNHDAMYWYRQDPGQGLRLIYYSQIVNDFQKGDIAEGYSVSREKKESFPLTVTSAQKNPTAFYLCASREGLNEQFFGPGTRLTVL.

The V gene is TRBV7-9, the J gene TRBJ1-1; D is perhaps TRBD1 (5 bases). With 5 bases removed from V and 3 bases from J, the gap between germline ends came to 10 bases. This CDR3 comprises 13 residues. Germline V CDR1 and CDR2: SEHNR, FQNEAQ (reference sequence). DNA of the CDR3: TGTGCCAGCAGCCCCAGGGCTGACACTGAAGCTTTCTTT. Translation gives CASSPRADTEAFF.

This chain uses TRBV29-1 with TRBJ1-1; 9 bases agree with TRBD1. Germline V CDR1 and CDR2: SQVTM, ANQGSEA. The CDR3 has 14 residues. Trimming took 5 bases from V and 3 from J; bases not matched to a gene: 7. CDR3 region: CSVPYRGLDTEAFF. The CDR3 DNA is TGCAGCGTTCCCTACAGGGGGCTGGACACTGAAGCTTTCTTT.

The chain is built from TRBV4-1 and TRBJ1-2, with D unresolved. Per germline, CDR1 MGHRA and CDR2 YSYEKL. This CDR3 region has 14 residues. With 3 bases removed from V and 2 bases from J, the gap between germline ends came to 10 bases. CDR3 DNA sequence: TGCGCCAGCAGCCAGATAGCCTTCAACTATGGCTACACCTTC. This gives the protein CASSQIAFNYGYTF.

The V gene is TRBV28, the J gene TRBJ2-1, with 11 bases identical to TRBD2. The CDR3 totals 16 residues. Germline-derived CDR1 and CDR2 are MDHEN and SYDVKM. V dropped 5 bases and J dropped 3; count of bases not matched to a gene: 6. The CDR3 reads CASSTVAGGGYNEQFF. The CDR3 DNA sequence: TGTGCCAGCAGTACGGTAGCGGGAGGGGGCTACAATGAGCAGTTCTTC.

The V and J genes are TRBV27 and TRBJ1-2; TRBD1 aligns across 10 bases. The germline CDR1 and CDR2 sequences are MNHEY and SMNVEV (reference sequence). The junction had 3 bases not matched to a gene; V was cut back by 6 bases and J by 5 bases. The CDR3 has 13 residues. The CDR3 bases are TGTGCCAGCAGCGACAGGGGGCCATATGGCTACACCTTC. Translating it yields CASSDRGPYGYTF.

V is TRBV19 and J is TRBJ2-7; a weak D match, TRBD1 (5 bases). V was shortened by 2 bases and J by 5 bases, with 16 bases between the two germline ends. The germline V gene has CDR1 LNHDA and CDR2 SQIVND (reference sequence). This CDR3 comprises 15 residues. The CDR3 coding sequence is TGTGCCAGTAGTATATGGGGCTACCGGTGGGACGAGCAGTACTTC. It is translated as CASSIWGYRWDEQYF.

This clonotype has only one observation. This chain uses TRBV6-9 with TRBJ1-2; 7 bases are shared with TRBD1. Per the germline V gene, CDR1 is MNHGY and CDR2 is SVAAGI. The V gene end was trimmed by 2 bases and the J gene end by 1 base; junction bases not matched to a gene: 7. The CDR3 totals 16 residues. The CDR3, as DNA: TGTGCCAGCAGTTATGACAGGGCCGATTTTAACTATGGCTACACCTTC. It codes for CASSYDRADFNYGYTF.